Detailed here is one T cell receptor beta chain. Its target is unknown. The sample belongs to a study of T cell responses to AZD1222 COVID-19 vaccine. Study-wide results and limits: Baseline antibody screening turned up just a handful of seropositive AZD1222 recipients. Clonal diversity was possibly underestimated; the donors were predominantly white British and more often female.

Using immunoSEQ multiplex PCR, the repertoire was profiled, and TCRdb retains in-frame clones only, with some absent. The sample records some 150,000 clones, under 95% being singletons. The sample consisted of peripheral blood, taken on day 0 of AZD1222 vaccination. This receptor was identified in an adult in good health.

CDR3 sequence reads: CASSLGQGTNEQFF. CDR3 DNA: TGTGCCAGCAGCCTTGGTCAGGGGACGAATGAGCAGTTCTTC. The V gene is TRBV6-5, the J gene TRBJ2-1, with D perhaps TRBD1 (6 bases). The CDR3 sequence is 14 residues long. Trimming took 6 bases from V and 7 from J, leaving 16 bases between them. Looked up from germline, CDR1 is MNHEY and CDR2 is SVGAGI.